The 13 T cell receptor beta chains presented below share a single source sample, sequenced in a study of radiotherapy plus CTLA-4 blockade in lung cancer. Profiling relied on immunoSEQ multiplex PCR, and the TCRdb table lists in-frame clones only, not all of them. The sample includes about 60,000 clones, approximately 79% seen only once; the top ten take 2.9%. This specimen consisted of peripheral blood, obtained from a patient treated with radiotherapy plus ipilimumab. These receptors originate from a human donor with non-small cell lung cancer who had a complete response to radiotherapy plus ipilimumab.

The chain uses TRBV5-1 and TRBJ1-1, with 7 bases lining up with TRBD1. In germline, CDR1 is SGHRS, CDR2 YFSETQ. Trimming cost V 4 bases and J 1 base; bases outside gene matches: 4. The CDR3 consists of 14 residues. The chain's CDR3 is CASSAGQANTEAFF. DNA of the CDR3: TGCGCCAGCAGCGCTGGACAGGCGAACACTGAAGCTTTCTTT.

This clone was detected ten times or more. This chain uses TRBV5-1 with TRBJ2-7; 9 nucleotides agree with TRBD1. The ends lost 5 bases at V and 3 bases at J; junction bases unmatched: 6. Germline loops: CDR1 SGHRS, CDR2 YFSETQ. The CDR3 is made up of 14 amino acids. The chain's CDR3 is CASSPGTGNYEQYF. The CDR3 DNA follows: TGCGCCAGCAGTCCCGGGACAGGGAACTACGAGCAGTACTTC. The full variable domain, its missing parts supplied by reference TRBV5-1 and TRBJ2-7, is KAGVTQTPRYLIKTRGQQVTLSCSPISGHRSVSWYQQTPGQGLQFLFEYFSETQRNKGNFPGRFSGRQFSNSRSEMNVSTLELGDSALYLCASSPGTGNYEQYFGPGTRLTVT.

The V gene is TRBV27, the J gene TRBJ1-3, with D unclear. From germline, CDR1 is MNHEY and CDR2 SMNVEV (reference sequence). This CDR3 contains 14 residues. V shed 4 bases and J shed 4 bases, with 11 bases lying between them. Written as DNA, the CDR3 is TGTGCCAGCAGTTCCCAAGTACAGGGAAACACCATATATTTT. Its protein product is CASSSQVQGNTIYF.

This rearrangement joins TRBV28 to TRBJ2-7; tentatively, D is TRBD2 (6 bases). Germline V lookup: CDR1 MDHEN, CDR2 SYDVKM. The CDR3 covers 11 residues. V lost 8 bases and J lost 7, with 12 bases in between. The CDR3 here is CASSMGREQYF. The CDR3 DNA reads as TGTGCCAGCTCCATGGGGAGGGAGCAGTACTTC.

CDR3 nucleotide sequence: TGTGCCAGCAGTTCCAACAGGGGAGTAGGAGAAAAACTGTTTTTT. It encodes CASSSNRGVGEKLFF. This chain links TRBV6-5 with TRBJ1-4; 7 positions agree with TRBD1. Germline assignment: CDR1 MNHEY and CDR2 SVGAGI. The ends lost 4 bases at V and 8 bases at J; junction bases unmatched: 10. The CDR3 has 15 amino acids.

The gene calls are TRBV6-5 and TRBJ2-4, with D perhaps TRBD2 (7 bases). CDR3 size: 13 residues. In germline, CDR1 is MNHEY, CDR2 SVGAGI. V gave up 2 bases and J gave up 8 bases, with 10 bases separating them. Here the CDR3 reads CASSYREGDIQYF. Here the CDR3 DNA reads TGTGCCAGCAGTTACAGGGAGGGGGACATTCAGTACTTC.

The table lists this clone with a few counts. The rearrangement links TRBV4-1 to TRBJ2-7, with 7 bases that match TRBD1. Germline V lookup: CDR1 MGHRA, CDR2 YSYEKL. The V and J ends lost 0 bases and 3 bases, in that order; junction bases with no gene match: 5. The CDR3 is made up of 15 amino acids. CDR3 coding DNA: TGCGCCAGCAGCCAAGATGAACAGGGGTTCTACGAGCAGTACTTC. It translates to CASSQDEQGFYEQYF.

The chain couples TRBV28 to TRBJ2-1; 7 bases match TRBD2. J gave up 3 bases and V 2 bases, and 7 bases lay outside the gene matches. CDR1 is MDHEN, CDR2 SYDVKM, per germline. This CDR3 region has 16 residues. CDR3 DNA sequence: TGTGCCAGCAGTTTACGGAGCGGGAAAGTCTACAATGAGCAGTTCTTC. Protein product: CASSLRSGKVYNEQFF.

The chain carries TRBV11-2 and TRBJ2-3, with 12 positions matching TRBD2. V dropped 5 bases and J dropped 2; count of bases not matched to a gene: 5. The CDR3 is 16 amino acids. Germline V gene data show CDR1 as SGHAT and CDR2 as FQNNGV. The CDR3, as DNA: TGTGCCAGCAGCACCGCTAGCGGGAGGGTCACAGATACGCAGTATTTT. Translation: CASSTASGRVTDTQYF.

This chain uses TRBV30 with TRBJ1-3; no reliable D call. CDR1 is GTSNPN, CDR2 SVGIG, per germline (reference sequence). The CDR3 runs 15 residues. V shed 1 base and J shed 4 bases, with 14 bases lying between them. The CDR3 DNA is TGTGCCTGGAGTGGGGCCAAACACCTAGGAAACACCATATATTTT. Protein sequence: CAWSGAKHLGNTIYF.

The chain couples TRBV14 to TRBJ2-7; a weak D match, TRBD2 (6 bases). Looked up from germline, CDR1 is SGHDN and CDR2 is FVKESK. The CDR3 is 12 residues long. Trimming stripped 6 bases from V and 7 bases from J, with 13 bases between. The CDR3 DNA follows: TGTGCCAGCAGTTACTGGGGGGAAGAGCAGTACTTC. Translating gives CASSYWGEEQYF.

The CDR3 protein is CASSSTRSTDTQYF. The CDR3 DNA reads TGCGCCAGCAGCTCGACTCGTAGCACAGATACGCAGTATTTT. This rearrangement joins TRBV5-1 to TRBJ2-3; D uncertain. This CDR3 contains 14 residues. CDR1 is SGHRS and CDR2 is YFSETQ in the germline V gene. Trimming left V 3 bases short and J 0 bases short, with 8 bases between.

The genes are TRBV5-8 and TRBJ2-5; maybe TRBD1 (6 bases). The end of the DNA aligns better with TRBJ2-7, so the J call may be wrong. Germline CDR1 is SGHTS and CDR2 is YDEGEE. CDR3 length: 13 residues. In nucleotides, the CDR3 is TGTGCCAGCAGTTACGACAGGTCCTACGAGCAGTACTTC. Translation: CASSYDRSYEQYF.